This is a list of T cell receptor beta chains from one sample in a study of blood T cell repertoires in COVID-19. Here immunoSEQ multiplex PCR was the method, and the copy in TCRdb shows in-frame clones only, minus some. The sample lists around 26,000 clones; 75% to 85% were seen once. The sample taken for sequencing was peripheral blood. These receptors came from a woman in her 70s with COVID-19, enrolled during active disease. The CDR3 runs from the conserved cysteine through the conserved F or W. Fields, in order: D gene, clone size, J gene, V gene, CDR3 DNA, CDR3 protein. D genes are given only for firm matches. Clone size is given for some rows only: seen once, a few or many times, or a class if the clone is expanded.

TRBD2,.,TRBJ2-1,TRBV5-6,TGTGCCAGCAGCCGAGGGACTAGGAGGACCAATGAGCAGTTCTTC,CASSRGTRRTNEQFF
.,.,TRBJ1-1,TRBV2,TGTGCCAGCAGGGGCCCCGTTCCTGAAGCTTTCTTT,CASRGPVPEAFF
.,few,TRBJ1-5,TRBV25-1,TGTGCCAGCAGTGAATATTGGGGAGGGCAGCCCCAGCATTTT,CASSEYWGGQPQHF
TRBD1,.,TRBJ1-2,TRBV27,TGTGCCAGCAGGCGGGACAGGGGGCATGGCTACACCTTC,CASRRDRGHGYTF
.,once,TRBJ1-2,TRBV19,TGTGCCAGTAGTATGGGTCCGGGGGTAGGTGGCTACACCTTC,CASSMGPGVGGYTF
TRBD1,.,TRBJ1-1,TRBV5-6,TGTGCCAGCAGCCTGTATGTTGGACAGGGGGTTGGTTCGGACACTGAAGCTTTCTTT,CASSLYVGQGVGSDTEAFF
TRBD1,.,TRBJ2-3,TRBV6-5,TGTGCCAGCAGTTACGGGACAGGGTCGGGCACAGATACGCAGTATTTT,CASSYGTGSGTDTQYF
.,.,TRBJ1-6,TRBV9,TGTGCCAGCAGCCCCTCAGGGGAGAGGTCACCCCTCCACTTT,CASSPSGERSPLHF
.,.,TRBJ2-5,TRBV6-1,TGTGCCAGCAGTGAAGCGCCCCGGGGAGGAGAGACCCAGTACTTC,CASSEAPRGGETQYF
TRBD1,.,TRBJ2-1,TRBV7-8,TGTGCCAGCAGCTCGTCCCGGGACAGGCGTCGCTACAATGAGCAGTTCTTC,CASSSSRDRRRYNEQFF
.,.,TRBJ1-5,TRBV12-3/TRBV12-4,TGTGCCAGCACAAAGGAGGGAGGTCAGCCCCAGCATTTT,CASTKEGGQPQHF
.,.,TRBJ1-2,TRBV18,TGTGCCAGCTCACCAACCTATATTAACTATGGCTACACCTTC,CASSPTYINYGYTF
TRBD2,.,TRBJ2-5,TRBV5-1,TGCGCCAGCAGCGGGGCGGGGGTCCAAGAGACCCAGTACTTC,CASSGAGVQETQYF
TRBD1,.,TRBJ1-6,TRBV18,TGTGCCAGCTCGACCTCTGGACAGGTCTATAATTCACCCCTCCACTTT,CASSTSGQVYNSPLHF
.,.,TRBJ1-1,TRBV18,TGTGCCAGCTCACCACTGGGTCAGGGCGAAGCTTTCTTT,CASSPLGQGEAFF
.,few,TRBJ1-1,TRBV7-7,TGTGCCAGCAGCTTAAATGGCGGTACTGAAGCTTTCTTT,CASSLNGGTEAFF
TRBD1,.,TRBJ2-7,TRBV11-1,TGTGCCAGCAGCTCGACAGGGAATAAGAGGGAGCAGTACTTC,CASSSTGNKREQYF
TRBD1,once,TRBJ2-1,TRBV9,TGTGCCAGCAGCGCCCGGGGACAGGGGAGTGAGCAGTTCTTC,CASSARGQGSEQFF
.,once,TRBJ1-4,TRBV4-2,TGTGCCAGCAGCCAAGATTCGGGGGAAAGTGAAAAACTGTTTTTT,CASSQDSGESEKLFF
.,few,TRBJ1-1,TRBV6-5,TGTGCCAGCACCTCACAGGGATTTGAAGCTTTCTTT,CASTSQGFEAFF
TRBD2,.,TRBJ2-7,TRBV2,TGTGCCACCACTAGCGGGGTAAGCTCCTACGAGCAGTACTTC,CATTSGVSSYEQYF
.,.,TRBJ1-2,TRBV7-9,TGTGCCAGCAGCGCTGAGGGTTACTATGGCTACACCTTC,CASSAEGYYGYTF
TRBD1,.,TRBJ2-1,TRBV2,TGTGCCAGCAGCCTCGGGACAGGGGGTTTCTACAATGAGCAGTTCTTC,CASSLGTGGFYNEQFF
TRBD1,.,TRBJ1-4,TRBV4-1,TGCGCCAGCAGCCGAGCGGGACAGGTTGCAACTAATGAAAAACTGTTTTTT,CASSRAGQVATNEKLFF
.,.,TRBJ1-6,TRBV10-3,TGTGCCAGCAGAATGGAGGGCCCCCGTAATTCACCCCTCCACTTT,CASRMEGPRNSPLHF
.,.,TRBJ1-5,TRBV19,TGTGCCAGTAGTACAGACATATCCGGTTGGCCCCAGCATTTT,CASSTDISGWPQHF
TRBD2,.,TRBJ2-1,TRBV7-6,TGTGCCAGCAGCTTAGAAGCGGGAGGGCCCTACAATGAGCAGTTCTTC,CASSLEAGGPYNEQFF
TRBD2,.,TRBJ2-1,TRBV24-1,TGTGCCACCAGTGAAATGCCGGGACTAGCGGGAGATAACAATGAGCAGTTCTTC,CATSEMPGLAGDNNEQFF
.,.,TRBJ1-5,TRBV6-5,TGTGCCAGCAAAAAGGACAGCTACAATCAGCCCCAGCATTTT,CASKKDSYNQPQHF
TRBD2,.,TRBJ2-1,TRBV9,TGTGCCAGCAGCGAACTAGCGGGGGACTACAATGAGCAGTTCTTC,CASSELAGDYNEQFF